A selection of T cell receptor beta chains follows, all from one sample in a study of immune heterogeneity within non-small cell lung tumors. TCRdb fed the multiplex PCR reads into MiXCR, producing one record per CDR3 protein. The data hold about 1,200 distinct CDR3 sequences, with under 55% observed a single time. The sequenced sample was lung tumor tissue. The source is a man aged 55 to 69 with non-small cell lung cancer. Each CDR3 is given with its conserved first and last residue. D genes are given only for firm matches. Size is omitted from some rows. Given values are once, few, many or a class for expanded clones.

v_call	d_call	j_call	clone_size	cdr3_nt	cdr3_aa
TRBV19	-	TRBJ2-2	-	TGTGCCAGTAGGGACAGAGGAACCGGGGAGCTGTTTTTT	CASRDRGTGELFF
TRBV5-1	-	TRBJ1-1	-	TGCGCCAGCCGCCAAGTCAGGGGCCGGACTGAAGCTTTCTTT	CASRQVRGRTEAFF
TRBV6-5	-	TRBJ1-5	-	TGTGCCAGCAGTTACTCGATGGGGTCCCCGGGTACCCAGCATTTT	CASSYSMGSPGTQHF
TRBV5-1	-	TRBJ2-3	-	TGCGCCAGCAGATCCAGCGGGTCTAGTACAGATACGCAGTATTTT	CASRSSGSSTDTQYF
TRBV5-4	TRBD1	TRBJ2-7	-	TGTGCCAGCAGTCAACAGGGGTCATCCTCCGAGCAGTACTTC	CASSQQGSSSEQYF
TRBV7-9	-	TRBJ1-4	once	TGTGCCAGCTGCCTCGGGGAAAAACTGTTTTTT	CASCLGEKLFF
TRBV5-8	-	TRBJ2-1	once	TGTGCCAGCAGTTCAGGGTCTAGCTTCTACAATGAGCAGTTCTTC	CASSSGSSFYNEQFF
TRBV6-1	-	TRBJ1-5	-	TGTGCCAGCAGTATGAGACAAGGCAATCAGCCCCAGCATTTT	CASSMRQGNQPQHF
TRBV7-4	-	TRBJ2-1	-	TGTGCCAGCACCGTCGTGAGAACCAGGGATGAGCAGTTCTTC	CASTVVRTRDEQFF
TRBV27	-	TRBJ1-1	-	TGTGCCAGCAGTTCCCTGGGGGGCGCGACTGAAGCTTTCTTT	CASSSLGGATEAFF
TRBV20-1	TRBD2	TRBJ2-1	few	TGCAGTGCTAGAGAGGTAGCGGGAGGCTCCTACAATGAGCAGTTCTTC	CSAREVAGGSYNEQFF
TRBV27	TRBD2	TRBJ2-7	-	TGTGCCAGCAAGGACACGGGGAGGGTCTACGAGCAGTACTTC	CASKDTGRVYEQYF
TRBV6-1	-	TRBJ1-5	few	TGTGCCAGCAGTAAGGTCCGGGACGGCCGCAATCAGCCCCAGCATTTT	CASSKVRDGRNQPQHF
TRBV5-1	-	TRBJ1-4	-	TGCGCCAGCAGCCGCGGGCAGGGAGGAACTAATGAAAAACTGTTTTTT	CASSRGQGGTNEKLFF
TRBV11-3	-	TRBJ2-2	few	TGTGCCAGCAGCATCCGACAGGTCGCGAACACCGGGGAGCTGTTTTTT	CASSIRQVANTGELFF
TRBV20-1	-	TRBJ1-6	-	TGCAGTGCTAGAGAGGGACATTTAGACTCCTATAATTCACCCCTCCACTTT	CSAREGHLDSYNSPLHF
TRBV20-1	-	TRBJ2-1	few	TGCAGTGCTAGTAAACTTCAGGGTGGACAGTTCTTC	CSASKLQGGQFF
TRBV2	-	TRBJ1-4	few	TGTGCCAGCAGGGGCCGGACCCGCCGAAGTGAAAAACTGTTTTTT	CASRGRTRRSEKLFF
TRBV7-2	-	TRBJ2-3	-	TGTGCCAGCAGCCCAACCACAGATGCTACGCAGTATTTT	CASSPTTDATQYF
TRBV20-1	-	TRBJ2-5	-	TGCAGTGCTAGAGATCCAGGGATTCAAGAGACCCAGTGCTTC	CSARDPGIQETQCF
TRBV12-3/TRBV12-4	-	TRBJ1-2	few	TGTGCCAGCAGTTTTCGGGGGTCCGGGGGAGGCTACACCTTC	CASSFRGSGGGYTF
TRBV10-2	TRBD2	TRBJ2-1	-	TGCGCCAGCAGTGGTTTGGGAGGGAGTCAGTACAATGAGCAGTTCTTC	CASSGLGGSQYNEQFF
TRBV20-1	TRBD2	TRBJ2-3	-	TGCAGTGCCAGGTGGGGGGGGGCAGATACGCAGTATTTT	CSARWGGADTQYF
TRBV6-1	-	TRBJ2-1	few	TGTGCCAGCAGTGGGCAGGGTACCTACAATGAGCAGTTCTTC	CASSGQGTYNEQFF
TRBV27	TRBD1	TRBJ1-5	-	TGTGCCAGCAGTTTCCCTGAGGGGGCGCAAGCGGAGCCCCAGCATTTT	CASSFPEGAQAEPQHF
TRBV29-1	TRBD2	TRBJ2-7	-	TGCAGCGCAGAACTAGCGGGAGGAGGTTACGAGCAGTACTTC	CSAELAGGGYEQYF
TRBV6-1	-	TRBJ2-2	-	TGTGCCAGCAAGCCGCTACAGGGTTTCACCGGGGAGCTGTTTTTT	CASKPLQGFTGELFF
TRBV28	TRBD1	TRBJ1-4	-	TGTGCCAGCAGTTTGGCGACAGGGGATGAAAAACTGTTTTTT	CASSLATGDEKLFF
TRBV19	-	TRBJ1-2	-	TGTGCCAGTAGTATAGAACAGGGAGCTAACTATGGCTACACCTTC	CASSIEQGANYGYTF
TRBV27	TRBD2	TRBJ2-7	-	TGTGCCAGCAGTTCCCTCGGACTAGCGGAAGAGTACGAGCAGTACTTC	CASSSLGLAEEYEQYF
TRBV7-2	-	TRBJ2-5	-	TGTGCCAGCAGTCCGGACTTACAAGAGACCCAGTACTTC	CASSPDLQETQYF
TRBV4-1	-	TRBJ2-1	few	TGCGCCAGCAGCCAAGATGTCAGGGAAGTTGAGCAGTTCTTC	CASSQDVREVEQFF
TRBV12-3/TRBV12-4	-	TRBJ1-5	few	TGTGCCAGCAGTTTCGAGGGGGGCCGTCAGCCCCAGCATTTT	CASSFEGGRQPQHF